The 15 T cell receptor beta chains presented below share a single source sample, sequenced in a study of T-cell memory formation after mild COVID-19. TCRdb redid the calling of the 5' RACE reads with MiXCR, one entry per CDR3 protein. The sample shows about 560,000 distinct CDR3 sequences, roughly 20% of them seen only once. The sequencing input was PBMCs or a T cell subset sorted from them (not recorded which). These receptors all come from an adult woman who had mild COVID-19 (a few samples of this study predate the infection). Cell type and time point are not known.

In this sample, this clonotype turned up a few times. The chain couples TRBV19 to TRBJ2-7; weak D call: TRBD2 (6 bases). Trimming pared 3 bases from V and 4 bases from J, leaving 13 bases between. There are 14 residues in the CDR3. Germline V lookup: CDR1 LNHDA, CDR2 SQIVND (reference sequence). CDR3 DNA sequence: TGTGCCAGTAGTATTGGGGACTCGGGGTACGAGCAGTACTTC. Protein sequence: CASSIGDSGYEQYF.

This clonotype was seen at least ten times. The J gene is TRBJ2-1, the V gene TRBV7-3; a weak D match, TRBD1 (5 bases). Germline CDR1 is SGHTA and CDR2 is FQGTGA. Trimming took off 5 bases at V and 4 bases at J, with 12 bases between the two ends. The CDR3 spans 14 residues. The CDR3 region is CASSASRDYNEQFF. In nucleotides, the CDR3 is TGTGCCAGCAGCGCCTCCAGGGATTACAATGAGCAGTTCTTC.

The V call is TRBV20-1, the J call TRBJ1-2; possibly TRBD1 for D (5 bases). V shed 0 bases and J shed 5 bases, with 25 bases lying between them. The germline V gene has CDR1 DFQATT and CDR2 SNEGSKA (reference sequence). The CDR3 sequence is 18 residues long. The DNA for the CDR3 is TGCAGTGCTAGAGATCGGACGCGTGGGCAGGGCTCAGGGTATGGCTACACCTTC. Translated, it gives CSARDRTRGQGSGYGYTF.

This clonotype was observed a handful of times. V usage is TRBV29-1 and J usage is TRBJ2-7; D is perhaps TRBD2 (6 bases). Trimming stripped 6 bases from V and 2 bases from J, with 11 bases between. Germline V lookup: CDR1 SQVTM, CDR2 ANQGSEA. The CDR3 is made up of 12 amino acids. CDR3: CSVRGGPYEQYF. The DNA of the CDR3 is TGCAGCGTAAGGGGAGGACCCTACGAGCAGTACTTC.

This clonotype was counted at least ten times. The V call is TRBV2, the J call TRBJ2-7, with D perhaps matching TRBD1 (5 bases). The CDR3 contains 15 residues. V gave up 3 bases and J gave up 0 bases, with 12 bases separating them. The germline V gene encodes CDR1 SNHLY and CDR2 FYNNEI. The CDR3 loop is CASSEQGASSYEQYF. In DNA form, the CDR3 reads TGTGCCAGCAGTGAGCAAGGGGCGAGCTCCTACGAGCAGTACTTC.

This sequence joins TRBV23-1 and TRBJ2-3, with D possibly TRBD2 on 6 matching bases. TRBV23-1 counts as an open reading frame of uncertain function. Trimming left V 0 bases short and J 0 bases short, with 25 bases between. The CDR3 runs to 21 residues. The CDR3 reads CASSQSRWPPLGDSSTDTQYF. In nucleotides, the CDR3 is TGCGCCAGCAGTCAATCAAGGTGGCCACCCTTGGGGGACTCTAGCACAGATACGCAGTATTTT.

The rearrangement links TRBV12-3 or TRBV12-4 to TRBJ1-5, with a tentative D call TRBD1 (6 bases). Trimming cost V 6 bases and J 3 bases, with 12 bases left between them. This CDR3 region has 14 residues. The CDR3 loop is CASRMGQANQPQHF. CDR3 nucleotide sequence: TGTGCCAGCAGAATGGGACAAGCCAATCAGCCCCAGCATTTT.

V is TRBV7-8 and J is TRBJ1-3, with D possibly TRBD1 on 6 matching bases. V lost 5 bases to trimming and J lost 2 bases, with 19 bases between them. CDR3 size: 17 residues. From germline, CDR1 is SGHVS and CDR2 FQNEAQ. In DNA, the CDR3 is TGTGCCAGCAGCCAGACAGGAATTGGTCTTACTGGAAACACCATATATTTT. Encoded protein: CASSQTGIGLTGNTIYF. Complete variable domain (other parts from reference TRBV7-8 and TRBJ1-3): GAGVSQSPRYKVAKRGQDVALRCDPISGHVSLFWYQQALGQGPEFLTYFQNEAQLDKSGLPSDRFFAERPEGSVSTLKIQRTQQEDSAVYLCASSQTGIGLTGNTIYFGEGSWLTVV.

This clonotype was counted between two and nine times. The chain recombines TRBV24-1 with TRBJ2-1; 12 bases are a match to TRBD2. Germline CDR1 is KGHDR and CDR2 is SFDVKD. Germline trimming cut 9 bases from V and 4 bases from J; bases unmatched to any gene: 15. The CDR3 consists of 18 residues. CDR3 residues: CATEERGGLAGDYNEQFF. The CDR3 region has the DNA TGTGCCACCGAAGAGAGGGGGGGACTAGCGGGCGATTACAATGAGCAGTTCTTC.

The V gene is TRBV5-1, the J gene TRBJ2-1, with D perhaps matching TRBD2 (6 bases). This CDR3 has 16 residues. Germline V gene data show CDR1 as SGHRS and CDR2 as YFSETQ. V lost 4 bases and J 5 bases, leaving 19 bases between the germline ends. The chain's CDR3 is CASSPVASGRNNEQFF. CDR3 sequence (DNA): TGCGCCAGCAGCCCGGTGGCGAGCGGGCGAAACAATGAGCAGTTCTTC.

This sequence joins TRBV6-6 and TRBJ1-1, with D unclear. The CDR3 runs 12 residues. Trimming removed 5 bases from V and 0 bases from J, with 4 bases in between. From germline, CDR1 is MNHNY and CDR2 SVGAGI (reference sequence). DNA of the CDR3: TGTGCCAGCAGTGAAATGAACACTGAAGCTTTCTTT. Translation: CASSEMNTEAFF.

CDR3 nucleotide sequence: TGTGCCAGCAGTCCAACCGGGACGCTAGTTGGCACAGATACGCAGTATTTT. It encodes CASSPTGTLVGTDTQYF. The V call is TRBV27, the J call TRBJ2-3; either TRBD1 or TRBD2 may fit D (5 bases each). V gave up 5 bases and J gave up 1 base, with 19 bases separating them. Germline V lookup: CDR1 MNHEY, CDR2 SMNVEV (reference sequence). This CDR3 is built from 17 residues.

This sequence joins TRBV5-1 and TRBJ2-7; possibly TRBD1 for D (5 bases). There are 15 residues in the CDR3. V shed 7 bases and J shed 1 base, with 18 bases lying between them. In germline, CDR1 is SGHRS, CDR2 YFSETQ. The CDR3 region is CASQQASSMSYEQYF. CDR3 sequence (DNA): TGCGCCAGCCAACAGGCAAGCAGTATGTCCTACGAGCAGTACTTC.

The chain has TRBV25-1 and TRBJ2-1; weak D call: TRBD2 (6 bases). CDR3 length: 14 amino acids. CDR1 is MGHDK and CDR2 is SYGVNS in the germline V gene. With 8 bases removed from V and 3 bases from J, the gap between germline ends came to 14 bases. CDR3 region: CASGRDLDYNEQFF. The CDR3, as DNA: TGTGCCAGCGGCCGGGACTTAGACTACAATGAGCAGTTCTTC.

The CDR3 bases are TGTGCCAGCAGCTTATTTGATAATGAGCAGTTCTTC. It translates to CASSLFDNEQFF. V usage is TRBV7-6 and J usage is TRBJ2-1; D gene unclear. This CDR3 comprises 12 residues. Trimming took 2 bases from V and 7 from J, leaving 6 bases between them. Germline CDR1 is SGHVS and CDR2 is FNYEAQ.